The 2 T cell receptor beta chains reported below all come from one sample, sequenced in a study of persistence of HIV-infected CD4 T cells. Their antigens remain unidentified. Sequencing used immunoSEQ version 4 in survey mode. The protocol was immunoSEQ multiplex PCR, while the TCRdb copy is restricted to in-frame clones and leaves out a portion. In the table there are tens of thousands of clones, about 87% of which are singletons. This nonspecific control used anti-CD3/anti-CD28 bead stimulation of CD4+ T cells. Responding CD4+ T cells were sorted by upregulation of both CD40 ligand and CD69. The sample in question was CD4+ T cells sorted from PBMCs after approximately 19-hour stimulation, obtained from a patient who received antiretroviral therapy. The receptors come from an adult woman with HIV who was CMV-seropositive.

This clone was counted a few times. This sequence joins TRBV6-1 and TRBJ2-2; D is possibly TRBD2 (6 bases). The CDR3 runs to 16 residues. V dropped 1 base and J dropped 4 bases, with 13 bases sitting between them. Germline V CDR1 and CDR2: MNHNS, SASEGT. The DNA for the CDR3 is TGTGCCAGCAGTGAAGGGCCGACTAGGGTCACCGGGGAGCTGTTTTTT. This translates into CASSEGPTRVTGELFF.

This chain uses TRBV7-8 with TRBJ2-7; no clear D gene. Trimming stripped 0 bases from V and 1 base from J, with 4 bases between. CDR1 SGHVS and CDR2 FQNEAQ come from the germline V gene. The CDR3 has 13 amino acids. In DNA form, the CDR3 reads TGTGCCAGCAGCTTAGCCGGGTCCTACGAGCAGTACTTC. Translating gives CASSLAGSYEQYF.